This T cell receptor beta chain was sequenced for a study of shared clonotypes between healthy human individuals (dated by TCRdb to about 2020). Background for the entire study: A few men and two women, aged 18 to 49 years, made up the cohort. Per donor, three plates each were used for CD4 naive and CD4 memory, two for CD8 naive, and one for CD8 memory. To estimate repertoire size and how much clonotype sharing occurs between individuals, the study deeply sequenced the blood TCR repertoires of five healthy adults. Different laboratories and diverse techniques were used to prepare libraries and sequence TCR repertoires, to increase sequencing depth and limit assay-specific biases. Per donor, leukapheresis produced somewhere between about 0.8 and 9 billion PBMCs. General conclusions and limits of the study: The small number of donors limited the genetic and exposure-history diversity represented. Even with the large sequencing depth, rarefaction of the sorted-subset datasets indicated that sequencing was incomplete. Across a handful of donors, about 5.2% of naive CD4, approximately 4% of naive CD8, roughly 2.3% of memory CD4, and roughly 0.4% of memory CD8 clonotypes were shared. Sampling was restricted to blood, and TCR repertoires in tissues likely differ from the TCR repertoires found in blood. Naive subsets generally had larger estimated clonotype richness than memory subsets. Clonotypes shared by all four sorted-subset donors showed higher generation probabilities than non-shared clonotypes. Pairwise subsampling indicated that sequencing depth was expected to affect the degree of clonotype sharing among donors.

As to this clone: What antigen it recognizes has not been identified. Base qualities are not provided; no much larger clone lies one nucleotide away.

CD8 naive samples consisted of CD45RO-negative cells that were positively selected for CCR7, yielding a CD45RA+CCR7+ population without TemRA cells. The donors were healthy, HIV-negative adults with no recently reported acute infections or vaccinations. Every donor was a Caucasian adult residing in Nashville, Tennessee, USA. Blood was collected by leukapheresis, and PBMCs were isolated by Ficoll-Histopaque density gradient centrifugation and then cryopreserved in liquid nitrogen vapor phase. Purity and quantity of every magnetically sorted T cell population were checked by analytical flow cytometry. Genomic DNA was isolated from every sorted fraction and measured by UV absorbance on a Nanodrop 2000c. Using the deep immunoSEQ assay, TCR CDR3 regions were amplified from genomic DNA by multiplex PCR. Extracted genomic DNA from each cell subset was distributed evenly across all wells of several immunoSEQ 96-well plates, and each plate was treated as a replicate. For sorted subsets, 150 to 250 ng genomic DNA, equal to about 30,000 T cell genomes, was loaded into each replicate PCR. Purified libraries were measured with a Qubit 3.0 fluorometer, size-checked on a Bioanalyzer 2100, and measured again with the KAPA Library Quantification kit. Every immunoSEQ 96-well plate was sequenced on a separate single-read 150-cycle Illumina NextSeq 550 flow cell. The original methods were these. Because only junctional sequences without quality scores were contained in the immunoSEQ output, filtering matching that applied to full-length reads could not be performed. To assign V/J genes and CDR3, sequences were annotated against IMGT germline references using PyIR, a Python wrapper for IgBLAST v1.9. Any read was removed if the V/J assignment was weak (E-value above 1e-6), the CDR3 was missing, or the read contained stop codons, out-of-frame junctions, or ambiguous translated residues. V3J clonotypes were defined as sequences sharing the same inferred V gene, J gene, and CDR3 amino acid sequence. To compute the percentage overlap between repertoires, the number of shared unique clonotypes was divided by the size of the smaller repertoire. Repertoire richness was assessed with RTK rarefaction, the Chao1 estimator, and Recon v2.1 estimates of unobserved clonotypes. Generation probabilities were computed with OLGA for all TCRbeta clonotypes obtained by the gDNA method from several donors. The clones in this table, taken by TCRdb from immuneACCESS, are in-frame only. Not every clone is retained; where verified, under half of the shortfall comes from an unresolved V gene, and the cause of the rest is unknown. That table furnishes V, J and clone size, whereas the DNA furnished D and trimming. Counted in this sample were some 1,900,000 clones; about 95% of them appeared once. The ten largest clonotypes hold around 1.2% of the sample.

At the junction V is shortened by 0 bases and J by 2 bases, with 14 bases in between. The CDR3, cysteine through phenylalanine, is 17 amino acids long. Only the CDR3 region is kept as DNA, spanning 51 bases read in frame from base 1. From a lookup of the germline V gene, CDR1 and CDR2 are LGHNA and YSLEER. The receptor was derived from a man aged 18 to 30 in good health. The chain is assembled from TRBV4-3 and TRBJ2-1, with an unclear D gene assignment. The sample comprised naive CD8+ T cells sorted from blood. The cell subset or site label for this specimen denotes: CD45RA+CCR7+. The DNA reads TGCGCCAGCAGCCAAGATTGGGCGGATCCCCCCTACAATGAGCAGTTCTTC. It translates as CASSQDWADPPYNEQFF.